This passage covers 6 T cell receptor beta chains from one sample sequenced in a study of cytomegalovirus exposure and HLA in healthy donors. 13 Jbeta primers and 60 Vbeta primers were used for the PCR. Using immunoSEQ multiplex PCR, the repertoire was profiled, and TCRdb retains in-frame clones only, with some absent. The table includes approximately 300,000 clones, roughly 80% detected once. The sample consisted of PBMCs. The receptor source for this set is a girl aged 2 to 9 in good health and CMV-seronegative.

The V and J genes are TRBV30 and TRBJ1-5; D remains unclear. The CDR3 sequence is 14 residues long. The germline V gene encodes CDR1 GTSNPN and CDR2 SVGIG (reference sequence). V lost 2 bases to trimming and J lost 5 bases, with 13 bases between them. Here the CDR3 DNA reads TGTGCCTGGAGTCCGGGAGTGGGTCATCAGCCCCAGCATTTT. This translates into CAWSPGVGHQPQHF.

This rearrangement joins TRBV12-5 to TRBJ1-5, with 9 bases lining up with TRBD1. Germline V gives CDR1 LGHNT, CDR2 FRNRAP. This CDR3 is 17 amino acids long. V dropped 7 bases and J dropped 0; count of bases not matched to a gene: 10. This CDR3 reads CASESGQGTYSNQPQHF. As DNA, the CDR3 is TGTGCTAGTGAGTCGGGACAGGGAACCTATAGCAATCAGCCCCAGCATTTT.

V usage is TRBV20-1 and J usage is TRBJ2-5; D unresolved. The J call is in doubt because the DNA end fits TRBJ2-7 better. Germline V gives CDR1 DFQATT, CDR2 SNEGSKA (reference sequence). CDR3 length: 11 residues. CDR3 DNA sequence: TGCAGTGCTAGCGGAGACTACGAGCAGTACTTC. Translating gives CSASGDYEQYF.

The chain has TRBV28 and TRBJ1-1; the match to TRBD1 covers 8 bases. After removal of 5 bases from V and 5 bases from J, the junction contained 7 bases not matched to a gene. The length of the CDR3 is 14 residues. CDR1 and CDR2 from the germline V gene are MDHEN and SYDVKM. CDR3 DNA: TGTGCCAGCAGTCCCAACAGGGGGAAGACTGAAGCTTTCTTT. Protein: CASSPNRGKTEAFF.

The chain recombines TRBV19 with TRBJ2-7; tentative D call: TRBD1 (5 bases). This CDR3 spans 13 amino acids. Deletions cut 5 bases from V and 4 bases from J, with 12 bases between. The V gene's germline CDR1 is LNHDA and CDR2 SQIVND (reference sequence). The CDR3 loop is CASSERTGYEQYF. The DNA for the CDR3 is TGTGCCAGTAGTGAACGAACAGGATACGAGCAGTACTTC.

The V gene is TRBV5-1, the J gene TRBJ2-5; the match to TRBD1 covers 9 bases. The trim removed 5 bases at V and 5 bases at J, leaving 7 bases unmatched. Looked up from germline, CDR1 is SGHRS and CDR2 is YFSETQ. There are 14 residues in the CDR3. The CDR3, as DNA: TGCGCCAGCAGGCCCGGGACAGGGCGGGAGACCCAGTACTTC. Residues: CASRPGTGRETQYF.